One sample yielded the 8 T cell receptor beta chains listed below, sequenced in a study of cytomegalovirus exposure and HLA in healthy donors. Profiling relied on immunoSEQ multiplex PCR, and the TCRdb table lists in-frame clones only, not all of them. The table lists 55,000 to 75,000 clones, 90% to 95% of them singletons. Sequencing was performed on PBMCs. Every receptor here comes from a man younger than 30 in good health and CMV-seronegative.

CDR3 amino acids: CASSVLEREDQETQYF. DNA of the CDR3: TGTGCCAGCAGCGTCCTCGAGCGGGAGGACCAAGAGACCCAGTACTTC. This chain uses TRBV9 with TRBJ2-5, with 9 bases aligning to TRBD2. Per germline, CDR1 SGDLS and CDR2 YYNGEE. J was trimmed by 0 bases and V by 2 bases; bases with no gene match: 5. CDR3 size: 16 residues. Drawing the rest from reference TRBV9 and TRBJ2-5, the complete variable domain is DSGVTQTPKHLITATGQRVTLRCSPRSGDLSVYWYQQSLDQGLQFLIQYYNGEERAKGNILERFSAQQFPDLHSELNLSSLELGDSALYFCASSVLEREDQETQYFGPGTRLLVL.

V usage is TRBV27 and J usage is TRBJ2-6; 7 bases fit TRBD1. V trimming: 3 bases; J trimming: 2 bases; junction bases outside the gene matches: 7. The CDR3 loop spans 17 amino acids. Per the germline V gene, CDR1 is MNHEY and CDR2 is SMNVEV (reference sequence). The CDR3 DNA sequence: TGTGCCAGCAGTTTCCGAACTCAGGGGGCTGGGGCCAACGTCCTGACTTTC. Protein: CASSFRTQGAGANVLTF. Looking up the rest from reference TRBV27 and TRBJ2-6 gives the full variable domain: EAQVTQNPRYLITVTGKKLTVTCSQNMNHEYMSWYRQDPGLGLRQIYYSMNVEVTDKGDVPEGYKVSRKEKRNFPLILESPSPNQTSLYFCASSFRTQGAGANVLTFGAGSRLTVL.

V is TRBV9 and J is TRBJ2-5; 11 bases map to TRBD2. Germline CDR1 reads SGDLS; CDR2 reads YYNGEE. The CDR3 totals 17 residues. V lost 0 bases to trimming and J lost 2 bases; unmatched junction nucleotides: 6. CDR3 residues: CASSVGGLAEEQETQYF. As DNA, the CDR3 is TGTGCCAGCAGCGTAGGGGGACTAGCGGAGGAACAAGAGACCCAGTACTTC.

This chain connects TRBV9 to TRBJ1-2; D is ambiguous. This CDR3 is 13 amino acids long. The ends were cut back, 4 bases at V and 2 bases at J, with 9 bases in the middle. CDR1 is SGDLS, CDR2 YYNGEE, per germline. For the CDR3, the DNA is TGTGCCAGCAGCCCGGACTCGAACTATGGCTACACCTTC. Protein sequence: CASSPDSNYGYTF.

The chain couples TRBV2 to TRBJ1-5, with TRBD1 identical over 7 bases. This CDR3 is built from 13 residues. Germline V lookup: CDR1 SNHLY, CDR2 FYNNEI. V dropped 6 bases and J dropped 6; count of bases not matched to a gene: 5. In DNA, the CDR3 is TGTGCCAGCAGACCCAGGGGGTTTCAGCCCCAGCATTTT. This encodes CASRPRGFQPQHF.

V is TRBV2 and J is TRBJ2-2; 8 bases agree with TRBD2. Germline loops: CDR1 SNHLY, CDR2 FYNNEI. There are 14 residues in the CDR3. The junction had 2 bases not matched to a gene; V was cut back by 4 bases and J by 4 bases. CDR3 DNA sequence: TGTGCCAGCAGTGGACTAGCGCCCACCGGGGAGCTGTTTTTT. It codes for CASSGLAPTGELFF. Drawing the rest from reference TRBV2 and TRBJ2-2, the complete variable domain is EPEVTQTPSHQVTQMGQEVILRCVPISNHLYFYWYRQILGQKVEFLVSFYNNEISEKSEIFDDQFSVERPDGSNFTLKIRSTKLEDSAMYFCASSGLAPTGELFFGEGSRLTVL.

The rearrangement links TRBV11-3 to TRBJ2-1; 7 bases are a match to TRBD1. Germline lookup yields CDR1 SGHNT and CDR2 YENEEA. There are 12 residues in the CDR3. Unmatched junction bases numbered 5, after V lost 5 bases and J lost 10 bases. The CDR3 region has the DNA TGTGCCAGCAGCCCCGGCAGGGGGGAGCAGTTCTTC. Protein product: CASSPGRGEQFF.

The chain links TRBV9 to TRBJ2-7; no reliable D call. Germline assignment: CDR1 SGDLS and CDR2 YYNGEE. The CDR3 has 15 residues. Trimming shortened V by 3 bases and J by 1 base, and 14 bases separated the two germline ends. The CDR3 DNA reads as TGTGCCAGCAGCGCCGCCGGGTCTCCTTCCTACGAGCAGTACTTC. This codes for CASSAAGSPSYEQYF.